Shown below are 18 T cell receptor beta chains from a single sample sequenced in a study of blood T cell repertoires in COVID-19. The table came from immunoSEQ multiplex PCR; TCRdb's copy has only in-frame clones and leaves some out. The sample holds about 140,000 clones, around 87% seen once. What was sequenced was peripheral blood. Receptors originate from a woman in her sixties or seventies with active COVID-19.

A few counts support this clone. The chain couples TRBV6-4 to TRBJ2-1; TRBD2 matches at 7 bases. The germline V gene has CDR1 MRHNA and CDR2 SNTAGT. This CDR3 has 15 amino acids. J gave up 6 bases and V 0 bases, and 5 bases lay outside the gene matches. The CDR3 sequence: CASSDSGGLVNEQFF. The CDR3 DNA follows: TGTGCCAGCAGTGACTCCGGGGGGTTAGTCAATGAGCAGTTCTTC.

This chain links TRBV28 with TRBJ2-5; TRBD2 agrees at 7 bases. Trimming at V came to 4 bases and at J to 10 bases, leaving 12 bases not matched to a gene. The germline V gene has CDR1 MDHEN and CDR2 SYDVKM. The CDR3 contains 14 residues. CDR3 nucleotides: TGTGCCAGCAGTTCCGGAGGGGCTAGCGGTTTCCAGTACTTC. Translating gives CASSSGGASGFQYF.

The chain uses TRBV24-1 and TRBJ2-2; TRBD2 matches at 13 bases. The CDR3 consists of 17 residues. The V gene's germline CDR1 is KGHDR and CDR2 SFDVKD. The V and J ends lost 4 bases and 5 bases, in that order; junction bases with no gene match: 6. The CDR3 DNA reads as TGTGCCACCAGTGAGCGTCGGACTAGCGGGAGTACCGGGGAGCTGTTTTTT. Its protein product is CATSERRTSGSTGELFF.

The rearrangement links TRBV4-3 to TRBJ2-7, with 8 bases that match TRBD2. The CDR3 contains 15 residues. The trim removed 2 bases at V and 6 bases at J, leaving 9 bases unmatched. Looked up from germline, CDR1 is LGHNA and CDR2 is YSLEER. CDR3 sequence reads: CASSQLAGYSSEQYF. CDR3 nucleotide sequence: TGCGCCAGCAGCCAACTAGCGGGCTACTCGAGCGAGCAGTACTTC.

The chain uses TRBV7-8 and TRBJ2-7; 8 bases align to TRBD1. The CDR3 consists of 15 residues. Germline-derived CDR1 and CDR2 are SGHVS and FQNEAQ. V shed 1 base, J shed 3 bases, and the junction held 5 bases outside the gene matches. CDR3 sequence (DNA): TGTGCCAGCAGCTTAGGGACAGGGACCTTCTACGAGCAGTACTTC. Its translation: CASSLGTGTFYEQYF.

The CDR3: CASSYRKGQGEGQPQHF. CDR3 sequence (DNA): TGTGCCAGCAGTTACCGCAAGGGACAGGGGGAAGGCCAGCCCCAGCATTTT. This chain joins TRBV6-2 or TRBV6-3 and TRBJ1-5; TRBD1 matches 11 bases. Per germline, CDR1 MNHEY and CDR2 SVGEGT. This CDR3 region has 17 residues. The V and J ends lost 2 bases and 7 bases, in that order; junction bases with no gene match: 10.

This sequence joins TRBV27 and TRBJ2-7; D unclear. The CDR3 is made up of 15 amino acids. Germline CDR1 and CDR2: MNHEY and SMNVEV (reference sequence). Trimming left V 6 bases short and J 0 bases short, with 15 bases between. CDR3 DNA sequence: TGTGCCAGCAGGAGCCTCTCATCAAACTCCTACGAGCAGTACTTC. Its protein product is CASRSLSSNSYEQYF.

V is TRBV5-4 and J is TRBJ2-1, with 12 nucleotides matching TRBD2. V was clipped by 4 bases and J by 9 bases; unmatched bases: 8. The CDR3 sequence is 15 residues long. Germline values: CDR1 SGHNT, CDR2 YYREEE (reference sequence). The CDR3 region is CASSETSGSEGEQFF. Written as DNA, the CDR3 is TGTGCCAGCAGCGAGACTAGCGGGAGCGAGGGTGAGCAGTTCTTC. The variable domain in full, completed from reference TRBV5-4 and TRBJ2-1, reads ETGVTQSPTHLIKTRGQQVTLRCSSQSGHNTVSWYQQALGQGPQFIFQYYREEENGRGNFPPRFSGLQFPNYSSELNVNALELDDSALYLCASSETSGSEGEQFFGPGTRLTVL.

The chain couples TRBV3-1 (or the pseudogene TRBV3-2) to TRBJ1-2; possibly TRBD1 for D (6 bases). Trimming took off 0 bases at V and 7 bases at J, with 15 bases between the two ends. Germline loops: CDR1 LGHDT, CDR2 YNNKEL (reference sequence). The CDR3 runs to 15 residues. The CDR3 loop is CASSQDGGGWSGYTF. As DNA, the CDR3 is TGTGCCAGCAGCCAAGATGGCGGGGGCTGGAGTGGCTACACCTTC.

The genes are TRBV7-8 and TRBJ2-1; perhaps TRBD2 as D (5 bases). The CDR3 loop spans 15 amino acids. Looked up from germline, CDR1 is SGHVS and CDR2 is FQNEAQ. Trimming left V 5 bases short and J 6 bases short, with 17 bases between. The CDR3 DNA sequence: TGTGCCAGCAGCCCCCCGGGGAGTGTGGGCAATGAGCAGTTCTTC. Translation: CASSPPGSVGNEQFF.

This clone was counted once. This rearrangement joins TRBV5-1 to TRBJ2-1; 11 bases match TRBD2. CDR3 length: 17 amino acids. CDR1 is SGHRS, CDR2 YFSETQ, per germline. J gave up 5 bases and V 0 bases, and 7 bases lay outside the gene matches. The CDR3 sequence is CASSLGLAGRANNEQFF. The CDR3 bases are TGCGCCAGCAGCTTGGGACTAGCGGGACGCGCGAACAATGAGCAGTTCTTC.

The V and J genes are TRBV6-5 and TRBJ2-1; 12 positions agree with TRBD2. The CDR3 covers 13 residues. CDR1 is MNHEY, CDR2 SVGAGI, per germline. After removal of 4 bases from V and 15 bases from J, the junction contained 7 bases not matched to a gene. CDR3 loop: CASSSTSGRYLFF. The CDR3 nucleotides are TGTGCCAGCAGTTCGACTAGCGGGAGATATCTGTTCTTC.

This clone was seen only once. The chain recombines TRBV3-1 (or the pseudogene TRBV3-2) with TRBJ2-7, with TRBD2 as a possible D gene (6 bases). CDR1 LGHDT and CDR2 YNNKEL come from the germline V gene (reference sequence). V lost 4 bases and J 2 bases, leaving 15 bases between the germline ends. CDR3 length: 15 residues. CDR3 in amino acids: CASSPTGAQAYEQYF. In DNA, the CDR3 is TGTGCCAGCAGCCCCACGGGAGCCCAGGCCTACGAGCAGTACTTC.

This sequence joins TRBV6-6 and TRBJ1-3, with D possibly TRBD1 on 5 matching bases. Trimming took 6 bases from V and 0 from J, leaving 9 bases between them. This CDR3 is built from 14 residues. The germline gives CDR1 MNHNY, CDR2 SVGAGI (reference sequence). The CDR3 protein is CASSRGTSGNTIYF. The DNA of the CDR3 is TGTGCCAGCAGCCGGGGGACCTCTGGAAACACCATATATTTT.

This chain connects TRBV29-1 to TRBJ2-5; 7 bases fit TRBD1. This CDR3 region has 13 residues. V was clipped by 4 bases and J by 2 bases; unmatched bases: 4. CDR1 is SQVTM and CDR2 is ANQGSEA in the germline V gene. The chain's CDR3 is CSVGDSLQETQYF. The CDR3 nucleotides are TGCAGCGTTGGGGACAGCCTACAAGAGACCCAGTACTTC.

J is TRBJ2-5 and V is TRBV9; TRBD1 matches 8 bases. From germline, CDR1 is SGDLS and CDR2 YYNGEE. The CDR3 covers 15 residues. Trimming took 0 bases from V and 4 from J; bases not matched to a gene: 5. Written as DNA, the CDR3 is TGTGCCAGCAGCGTAGGTGGGACAGGAAGAGAGACCCAGTACTTC. Translation: CASSVGGTGRETQYF.

The V gene is TRBV5-1, the J gene TRBJ2-7; 11 bases fit TRBD1. CDR3 length: 15 amino acids. Germline lookup yields CDR1 SGHRS and CDR2 YFSETQ. Germline trimming cut 0 bases from V and 9 bases from J; bases unmatched to any gene: 8. The CDR3: CASSLAVGTGGVQYF. CDR3 DNA: TGCGCCAGCAGCTTGGCCGTGGGGACAGGGGGTGTGCAGTACTTC.

As concerns this clone: One end of the junction does not line up with germline, which may come from a read error. The J gene is TRBJ1-5, the V gene TRBV7-7; 9 bases match TRBD1. CDR3 size: 13 residues. Germline values: CDR1 SSHAT, CDR2 FNYEAQ (reference sequence). The CDR3 sequence is CASSLSQGAPQHF. As DNA, the CDR3 is TGTGCTAGCAGCTTATCACAGGGGGCGCCCCAGCATTTT.